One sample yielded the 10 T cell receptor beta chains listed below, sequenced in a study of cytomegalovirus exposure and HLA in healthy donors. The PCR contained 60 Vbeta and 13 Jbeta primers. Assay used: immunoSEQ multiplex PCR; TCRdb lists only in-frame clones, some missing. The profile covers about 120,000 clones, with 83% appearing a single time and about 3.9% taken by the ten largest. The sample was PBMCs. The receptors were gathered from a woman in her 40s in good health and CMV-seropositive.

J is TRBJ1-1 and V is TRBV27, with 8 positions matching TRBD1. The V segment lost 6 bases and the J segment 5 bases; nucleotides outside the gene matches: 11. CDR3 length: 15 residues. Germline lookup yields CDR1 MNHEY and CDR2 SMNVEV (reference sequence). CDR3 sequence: CASRRQGSGSTEAFF. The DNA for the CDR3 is TGTGCCAGCAGGCGACAGGGGAGTGGTAGTACTGAAGCTTTCTTT.

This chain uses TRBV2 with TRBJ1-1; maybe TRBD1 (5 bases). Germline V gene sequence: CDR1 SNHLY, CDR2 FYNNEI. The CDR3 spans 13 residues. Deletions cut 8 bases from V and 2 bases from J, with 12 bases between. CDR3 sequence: CASAKDTNTEAFF. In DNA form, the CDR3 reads TGTGCCAGCGCGAAGGACACAAACACTGAAGCTTTCTTT. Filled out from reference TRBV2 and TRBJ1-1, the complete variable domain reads EPEVTQTPSHQVTQMGQEVILRCVPISNHLYFYWYRQILGQKVEFLVSFYNNEISEKSEIFDDQFSVERPDGSNFTLKIRSTKLEDSAMYFCASAKDTNTEAFFGQGTRLTVV.

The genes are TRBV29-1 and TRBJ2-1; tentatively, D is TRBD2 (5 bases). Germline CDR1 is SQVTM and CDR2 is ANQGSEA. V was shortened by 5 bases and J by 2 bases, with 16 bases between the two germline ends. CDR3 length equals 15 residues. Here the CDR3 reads CSVNVLGGPYNEQFF. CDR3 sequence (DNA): TGCAGCGTTAACGTTTTAGGCGGGCCCTACAATGAGCAGTTCTTC.

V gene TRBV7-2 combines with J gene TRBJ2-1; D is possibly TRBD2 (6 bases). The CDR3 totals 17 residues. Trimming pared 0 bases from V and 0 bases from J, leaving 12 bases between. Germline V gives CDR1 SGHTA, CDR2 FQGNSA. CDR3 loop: CASSLAKGLSSYNEQFF. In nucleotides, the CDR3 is TGTGCCAGCAGCTTAGCGAAGGGACTGAGCTCCTACAATGAGCAGTTCTTC.

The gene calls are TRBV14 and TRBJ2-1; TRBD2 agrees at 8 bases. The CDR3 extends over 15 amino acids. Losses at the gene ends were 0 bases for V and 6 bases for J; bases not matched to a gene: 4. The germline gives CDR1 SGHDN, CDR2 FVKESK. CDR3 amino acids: CASSQERRGGNEQFF. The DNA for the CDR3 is TGTGCCAGCAGCCAAGAACGTCGGGGGGGCAATGAGCAGTTCTTC.

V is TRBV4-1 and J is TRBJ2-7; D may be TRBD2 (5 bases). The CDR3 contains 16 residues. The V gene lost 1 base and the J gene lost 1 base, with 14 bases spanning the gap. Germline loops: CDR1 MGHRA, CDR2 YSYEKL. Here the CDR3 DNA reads TGCGCCAGCAGCCAAGGAGTGGGAGTGAGATCCTACGAGCAGTACTTC. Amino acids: CASSQGVGVRSYEQYF.

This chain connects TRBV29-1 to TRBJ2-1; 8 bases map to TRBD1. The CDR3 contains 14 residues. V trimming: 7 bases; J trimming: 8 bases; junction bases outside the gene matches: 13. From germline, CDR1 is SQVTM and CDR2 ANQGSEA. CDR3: CSAGGQGSRYEQFF. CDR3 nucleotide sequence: TGCAGCGCAGGCGGACAGGGTTCAAGGTATGAGCAGTTCTTC.

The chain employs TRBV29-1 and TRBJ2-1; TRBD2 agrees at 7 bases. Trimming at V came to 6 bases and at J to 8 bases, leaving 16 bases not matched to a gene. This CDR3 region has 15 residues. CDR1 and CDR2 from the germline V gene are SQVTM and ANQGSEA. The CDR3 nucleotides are TGCAGCGTCTCCCCGTGGGGCGGGAGTCGGGATGAGCAGTTCTTC. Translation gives CSVSPWGGSRDEQFF.

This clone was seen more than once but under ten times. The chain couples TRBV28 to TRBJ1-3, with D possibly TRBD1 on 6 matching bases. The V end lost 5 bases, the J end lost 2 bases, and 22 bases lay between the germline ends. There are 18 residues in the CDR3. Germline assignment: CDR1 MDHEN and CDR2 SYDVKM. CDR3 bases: TGTGCCAGCAGTCCTTCCAACCCTGGACAGACTCCTGGAAACACCATATATTTT. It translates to CASSPSNPGQTPGNTIYF. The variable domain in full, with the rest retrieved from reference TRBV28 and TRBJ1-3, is DVKVTQSSRYLVKRTGEKVFLECVQDMDHENMFWYRQDPGLGLRLIYFSYDVKMKEKGDIPEGYSVSREKKERFSLILESASTNQTSMYLCASSPSNPGQTPGNTIYFGEGSWLTVV.

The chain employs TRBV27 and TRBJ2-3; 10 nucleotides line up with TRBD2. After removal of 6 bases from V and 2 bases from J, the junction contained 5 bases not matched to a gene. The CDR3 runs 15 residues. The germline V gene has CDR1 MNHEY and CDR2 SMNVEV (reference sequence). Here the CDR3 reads CASSPLAGSTDTQYF. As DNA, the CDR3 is TGTGCCAGCAGCCCACTAGCGGGGTCCACAGATACGCAGTATTTT.